This T cell receptor (beta chain) was recovered during a study of CXCR3-negative and CXCR3-positive naive CD8 T cells. The authors made the TRB cDNA libraries by 5' RACE using UMI labels. TCRdb re-called the 5' RACE reads, yielding one record per CDR3 amino acid sequence without DNA. Its listing shows 95,000 to 100,000 distinct CDR3 sequences. The CDR3 length is 14 residues. The germline V gene has CDR1 SGHDT and CDR2 YYEEEE. Remarks on this clonotype: The antigen is not known.

Study-level points and caveats: Compared with CXCR3-negative naive cells, CXCR3-positive naive cells showed more hydrophobic TRB CDR3s.

This chain connects TRBV5-6 to TRBJ2-1; the D call of TRBD1 rests on TCRdb alone, since no DNA is present to check it. The TCR originated in a human donor in good health. Some clones in this sample may be carry-over from other donors' samples. Sequencing was carried out using naive CXCR3+ CD8+ T cells from blood. Subset defined: CD45RO-CCR7+CD27+CD95- naive CD8+ T cells expressing CXCR3 (TNR3+). The CDR3 loop is CASSQIGIYNEQFF.